Following are 6 T cell receptor beta chains from one sample sequenced in a study of T cell responses to AZD1222 COVID-19 vaccine. The method was immunoSEQ multiplex PCR; TCRdb's version includes in-frame clones alone and lacks a portion of them. The sample includes tens of thousands of clones, roughly 84% of them seen just once. The sample in question was peripheral blood, obtained 28 days after the second AZD1222 dose. Receptors were obtained from an adult who received the AZD1222 COVID-19 vaccine.

The V and J genes are TRBV5-1 and TRBJ2-1; D is uncertain. Germline V CDR1 and CDR2: SGHRS, YFSETQ. V dropped 0 bases and J dropped 5 bases, with 12 bases sitting between them. CDR3 length: 15 residues. CDR3: CASSLDPRWNNEQFF. The CDR3 region has the DNA TGCGCCAGCAGCTTGGATCCTCGATGGAACAATGAGCAGTTCTTC. Full variable domain (outside the CDR3, taken from reference TRBV5-1 and TRBJ2-1): KAGVTQTPRYLIKTRGQQVTLSCSPISGHRSVSWYQQTPGQGLQFLFEYFSETQRNKGNFPGRFSGRQFSNSRSEMNVSTLELGDSALYLCASSLDPRWNNEQFFGPGTRLTVL.

This chain links TRBV5-6 with TRBJ2-5; 7 nucleotides line up with TRBD2. The length of the CDR3 is 15 residues. Trimming removed 0 bases from V and 4 bases from J; junction bases left unmatched: 6. Germline V gene data show CDR1 as SGHDT and CDR2 as YYEEEE. The CDR3 loop reads CASSLGLTSRETQYF. The CDR3 region has the DNA TGTGCCAGCAGCTTGGGGTTGACTAGCAGAGAGACCCAGTACTTC.

This clone occurred once. The V call is TRBV6-5, the J call TRBJ1-4, with no clear D. Germline CDR1 MNHEY, CDR2 SVGAGI. Trimming pared 6 bases from V and 7 bases from J, leaving 12 bases between. This CDR3 has 13 amino acids. CDR3 DNA sequence: TGTGCCAGCAGGGAGGGTGATGGTGAAAAACTGTTTTTT. It codes for CASREGDGEKLFF.

The chain recombines TRBV9 with TRBJ1-1; D perhaps matches TRBD1 (6 bases). The CDR3 is 13 residues long. Trimming shortened V by 3 bases and J by 4 bases, and 10 bases separated the two germline ends. Germline CDR1 reads SGDLS; CDR2 reads YYNGEE. CDR3: CASSATGVTEAFF. The CDR3 nucleotides read TGTGCCAGCAGCGCGACAGGAGTCACTGAAGCTTTCTTT.

This chain connects TRBV4-2 to TRBJ1-1; 9 bases align to TRBD1. The trim removed 3 bases at V and 3 bases at J, leaving 2 bases unmatched. CDR3 length: 14 amino acids. Per the germline V gene, CDR1 is LGHNA and CDR2 is YNFKEQ. Here the CDR3 DNA reads TGTGCCAGCAGCCAGAGACAGGGGGACACTGAAGCTTTCTTT. Translation: CASSQRQGDTEAFF.

The rearrangement links TRBV7-3 to TRBJ1-2; no firm D call. CDR1 and CDR2 (germline): SGHTA, FQGTGA. The ends were cut back, 2 bases at V and 7 bases at J, with 11 bases in the middle. This CDR3 contains 13 residues. The CDR3 sequence: CASSLGQPGGYTF. The CDR3 DNA is TGTGCCAGCAGCTTAGGCCAGCCAGGTGGCTACACCTTC.